These T cell receptor beta chains were read from a single sample in a study of shared clonotypes between healthy human individuals. TCRdb's copy holds only in-frame clones and misses some; the assay was immunoSEQ multiplex PCR. Among around 990,000 clones listed, 77% were seen once. Sequences were obtained from memory CD4+ T cells from PBMCs. The receptors shown here come from a man aged 18 to 30 in good health. Some clones in this sample may be carry-over from other donors' samples. CDR3s include the opening cysteine and the closing phenylalanine or tryptophan. D genes are given only for firm matches. Expanded clones get a size class; other rows say once, few or many, or leave the size out.

>TRBJ1-1|17|TRBD1|TRBV18|-
TGTGCCAGCTCCTTCGGGACAGGCTGGTCTATGAACACTGAAGCTTTCTTT
CASSFGTGWSMNTEAFF
>TRBJ1-1|15|-|TRBV10-3|-
TGTGCCATCAGTGAGTCGTTGGACCCGAACACTGAAGCTTTCTTT
CAISESLDPNTEAFF
>TRBJ2-1|15|-|TRBV5-1|-
TGCGCCAGCAGCACGACCTCAGGTGGGGTCGGGGAGCAGTTCTTC
CASSTTSGGVGEQFF
>TRBJ2-7|15|TRBD2|TRBV4-1|-
TGCGCCAGCAGTGCACAGGGACTAGTTTCCTACGAGCAGTATTTC
CASSAQGLVSYEQYF
>TRBJ2-7|11|-|TRBV14|-
TGTGCCAGCAGCCTGGGTCGCAAGCAGTACTTC
CASSLGRKQYF
>TRBJ2-5|16|TRBD2|TRBV19|-
TGTGCCAGTAGAATGGGTGGAGCGGGAGTTGGAGAGACCCAGTACTTC
CASRMGGAGVGETQYF
>TRBJ1-2|15|-|TRBV6-5|-
TGTGCCAGCAGTTACTGGGACCAAACTAACTATGGCTACACCTTC
CASSYWDQTNYGYTF
>TRBJ1-5|14|-|TRBV6-1|once
TGTGCCAGCAGTGAAATGATGGGGGTTAGGGCCCAGCATTTT
CASSEMMGVRAQHF
>TRBJ1-4|17|TRBD1|TRBV11-2|-
TGTGCCAGCAGCTTGGACAGGGGTGTGAGAGTCAATGAAAAACTGTTTTTT
CASSLDRGVRVNEKLFF
>TRBJ2-5|14|TRBD2|TRBV28|-
TGTGCCAGCAGACCTGGACTAGCGGGAGAGACCCAGTACTTC
CASRPGLAGETQYF